What follows describes a single T cell receptor beta chain. The sample originates from a study of blood T cell repertoires in COVID-19. Whole-study context: Acute and convalescent COVID-19 samples came from the United States, Italy and Spain. PBMCs, B-cell-depleted T cells, or T cells were the source of the cDNA or gDNA that made up the material.

Per the study methods: Estimation of nucleated cell counts was performed using reference gene primer amplification. Method: immunoSEQ multiplex PCR; TCRdb's copy keeps in-frame clones and lacks some. D and trimming come from the DNA, and the V and J calls and clone size come from that table. The sample lists about 670,000 clones, approximately 90% seen once, with 0.2% to 0.3% in the top ten. Material: peripheral blood. This clonotype originated in a woman aged 18-29 years with acute or convalescent COVID-19.

The CDR3 reads CASSRFGQGGGGYTF. The CDR3 nucleotides are TGTGCCAGCAGCCGATTCGGACAGGGGGGAGGGGGCTACACCTTC. V gene TRBV27 combines with J gene TRBJ1-2, with 10 positions matching TRBD1. The germline gives CDR1 MNHEY, CDR2 SMNVEV (reference sequence). This CDR3 spans 15 amino acids. Trimming took 6 bases from V and 8 from J; bases not matched to a gene: 12.